This record concerns one T cell receptor (beta chain) sequence. This CDR3 has 16 amino acids. Germline V lookup: CDR1 SEHNR, CDR2 FQNEAQ (reference sequence). J gave up 4 bases and V 0 bases, and 5 bases lay outside the gene matches. This record belongs to a study of blood T cell repertoires in COVID-19. Looking at the study overall: There were acute and convalescent COVID-19 samples, and they came from the United States, Italy and Spain. Sample material is recorded as cDNA or gDNA derived from T cells, B-cell-depleted T cells, or PBMCs.

As handled by the study authors: Using reference gene primer amplification, nucleated cell counts were estimated. Only in-frame clones appear in the TCRdb table, and some are missing; sequencing was by immunoSEQ multiplex PCR. V and J calls and clone size follow that table, whereas D and trimming were derived from the DNA. The sample gives 350,000 or so clones, about 90% of which show up once; around 7% is in the top ten. The source is a man between 18 and 29 years old with active or convalescent COVID-19. This chain uses TRBV7-9 with TRBJ1-3, with 8 positions matching TRBD1. Sample: peripheral blood. DNA for the CDR3: TGTGCCAGCAGCTTAGCCCAGGGGGCTTCAGGAAACACCATATATTTT. Its protein product is CASSLAQGASGNTIYF.